This T cell receptor beta chain was sequenced for a study of T cell changes during pregnancy in multiple sclerosis. The CDR3 runs 15 residues. Germline CDR1 and CDR2: LNHDA and SQIVND (reference sequence). Unmatched junction bases numbered 4, after V lost 3 bases and J lost 1 base. Some clones are missing from TCRdb's copy, which holds only in-frame ones; the method was immunoSEQ multiplex PCR. The sample includes 85,000 to 130,000 clones, roughly nine tenths of them seen just once. V usage is TRBV19 and J usage is TRBJ2-3; 7 nucleotides match TRBD1. This receptor was obtained from a female donor with multiple sclerosis, enrolled in a pregnancy study. The sample was peripheral blood, taken before pregnancy. This chain's CDR3 is CASSMGDSRTDTQYF. The CDR3 DNA sequence: TGTGCCAGTAGTATGGGGGACAGTCGCACAGATACGCAGTATTTT. The full variable domain, completed using reference TRBV19 and TRBJ2-3, is DGGITQSPKYLFRKEGQNVTLSCEQNLNHDAMYWYRQDPGQGLRLIYYSQIVNDFQKGDIAEGYSVSREKKESFPLTVTSAQKNPTAFYLCASSMGDSRTDTQYFGPGTRLTVL.